This T cell receptor (beta chain) stems from a study of neoadjuvant nivolumab and ipilimumab in lung cancer. Germline V gives CDR1 SGDLS, CDR2 YYNGEE. V shed 4 bases, J shed 6 bases, and the junction held 7 bases outside the gene matches. The CDR3 consists of 14 residues. Worth noting for this clone: The antigen remains undetermined.

Assay used: immunoSEQ multiplex PCR; TCRdb lists only in-frame clones, some missing. This table has about 8,600 clones, roughly 80% appearing once. Regarding the study as a whole: TCR clonality did not significantly correlate with pathologic tumor regression. Compared with tumor-adjacent uninvolved lung, resected tumors showed greater richness and clonality. TCR receptors were sequenced in few samples. From pretherapy to surgery, tumor richness and clonality rose with dual therapy.

The material was tumor tissue, obtained after neoadjuvant nivolumab, alone or with ipilimumab, at or shortly before surgery. This chain uses TRBV9 with TRBJ2-5; 9 positions match TRBD2. This TCR was sampled from an adult with non-small cell lung cancer. CDR3 DNA: TGTGCCAGCAGCCGGATAGCGGGAGACAAGACCCAGTACTTC. This gives the protein CASSRIAGDKTQYF.